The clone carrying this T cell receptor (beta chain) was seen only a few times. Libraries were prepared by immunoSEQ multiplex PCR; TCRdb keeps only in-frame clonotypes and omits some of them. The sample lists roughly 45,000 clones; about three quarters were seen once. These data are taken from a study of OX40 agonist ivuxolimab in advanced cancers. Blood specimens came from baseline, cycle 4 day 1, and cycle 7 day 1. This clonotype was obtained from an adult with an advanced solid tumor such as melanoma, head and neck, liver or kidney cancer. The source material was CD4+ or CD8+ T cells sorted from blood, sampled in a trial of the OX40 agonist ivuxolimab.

This chain's CDR3 is CASSFGVSEAFF. The CDR3 nucleotides are TGCGCCAGCAGCTTCGGGGTCTCTGAAGCTTTCTTT. This chain uses TRBV5-1 with TRBJ1-1; D remains ambiguous. Germline V gives CDR1 SGHRS, CDR2 YFSETQ. The CDR3 has 12 amino acids. The V and J ends lost 2 bases and 6 bases respectively, with 8 bases between them. The full variable domain, in which reference TRBV5-1 and TRBJ1-1 provide the parts outside the CDR3, is KAGVTQTPRYLIKTRGQQVTLSCSPISGHRSVSWYQQTPGQGLQFLFEYFSETQRNKGNFPGRFSGRQFSNSRSEMNVSTLELGDSALYLCASSFGVSEAFFGQGTRLTVV.